The following is a TCR beta chain sequence with its context. The germline V gene has CDR1 LNHDA and CDR2 SQIVND (reference sequence). The CDR3 totals 12 residues. V lost 3 bases and J lost 5, with 6 bases in between. This sample is drawn from a study of blood T cell repertoires in COVID-19. In the original processing: Reference gene primers were amplified, and this amplification served to estimate nucleated cell counts. TCRdb keeps only in-frame clones here, not all; method: immunoSEQ multiplex PCR. Clone size and V and J calls were adopted from that table, with D and trimming inferred from the DNA. This repertoire shows over 250,000 clones, roughly 86% found once; its top ten account for 1.9%.

The receptor's source is a woman between 55 and 75 years old who had recovered from COVID-19. The source material was PBMCs or T cells enriched from blood (not recorded which). This chain uses TRBV19 with TRBJ2-3; D ambiguous. CDR3 protein: CASSISGDTQYF. For the CDR3, the DNA is TGTGCCAGTAGTATCAGTGGAGATACGCAGTATTTT.